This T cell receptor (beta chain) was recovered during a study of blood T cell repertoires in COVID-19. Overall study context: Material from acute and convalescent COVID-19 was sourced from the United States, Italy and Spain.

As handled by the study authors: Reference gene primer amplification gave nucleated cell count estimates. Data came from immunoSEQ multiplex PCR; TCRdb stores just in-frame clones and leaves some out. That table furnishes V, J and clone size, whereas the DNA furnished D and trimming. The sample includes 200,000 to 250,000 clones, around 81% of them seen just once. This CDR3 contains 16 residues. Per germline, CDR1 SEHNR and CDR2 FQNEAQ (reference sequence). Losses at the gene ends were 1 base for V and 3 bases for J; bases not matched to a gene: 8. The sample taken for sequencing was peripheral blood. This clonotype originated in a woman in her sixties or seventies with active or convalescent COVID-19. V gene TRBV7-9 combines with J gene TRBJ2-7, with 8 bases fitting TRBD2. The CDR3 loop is CASSLGLSGLVYEQYF. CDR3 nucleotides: TGTGCCAGCAGCTTAGGTTTGTCGGGACTAGTCTACGAGCAGTACTTC.